This T cell receptor (beta chain) was captured by sequencing in a study of T cells after yellow fever vaccination. TCRdb passed the 5' RACE reads through MiXCR, listing each CDR3 protein once. The profile covers 250,000 to 300,000 distinct CDR3 sequences, with 7.5% to 9% appearing a single time and around 3.5% taken by the ten largest. At least ten counts were recorded for this clonotype. J gave up 6 bases and V 5 bases, and 8 bases lay outside the gene matches. The CDR3 is made up of 15 amino acids. This sequence was found in a man younger than 35 who received the YFV17D yellow fever vaccine. V is TRBV12-3 or TRBV12-4 and J is TRBJ2-1; 9 bases line up with TRBD1. Here the sequenced sample was CD4+ T cells sorted from PBMCs, taken 5 days after the yellow fever booster vaccination. CDR3 nucleotides: TGTGCCAGCAGTCAACCGGGACAGGGTTTCAATGAGCAGTTCTTC. This gives the protein CASSQPGQGFNEQFF.